This paragraph reports one T cell receptor (beta chain). The source of the sample is a study of blood T cell repertoires in COVID-19. Profiling relied on immunoSEQ multiplex PCR, and the TCRdb table lists in-frame clones only, not all of them. The data contain under 350,000 clones, approximately 83% of them singletons. Trimming removed 1 base at V and 6 bases at J, with 9 bases between. The CDR3 totals 14 residues. CDR1 and CDR2 (germline): SNHLY, FYNNEI. The sequenced material came from peripheral blood. J is TRBJ2-2 and V is TRBV2, with D perhaps matching TRBD2 (6 bases). The source of this sequence is a human donor in a cohort sampled during active COVID-19. This CDR3 reads CASSEVGEAGELFF. CDR3 DNA: TGTGCCAGCAGTGAAGTAGGGGAGGCCGGGGAGCTGTTTTTT.